The rows below give T cell receptor beta chains drawn from one sample of a study of technical replicates of blood from a few donors. Assay used: immunoSEQ multiplex PCR; TCRdb lists only in-frame clones, some missing. This table holds nearly 80,000 clones, approximately 96% found once. Sequenced input: T cells isolated from PBMCs. The receptors here all came from a human donor in good health. CDR3s include the opening cysteine and the closing phenylalanine or tryptophan. The order of the fields is CDR3 protein, CDR3 DNA, J gene, D gene, V gene. D genes are given only for firm matches.

CASSTGGGPYEQYF,TGTGCCAGCAGTACAGGGGGAGGACCCTACGAGCAGTACTTC,TRBJ2-7,TRBD1,TRBV11-2
CASSLVAREWDEQYF,TGTGCCAGCAGCTTAGTGGCGCGGGAGTGGGACGAGCAGTACTTC,TRBJ2-7,TRBD2,TRBV11-3
CATQLYRNTEAFF,TGTGCCACCCAGCTCTACAGGAACACTGAAGCTTTCTTT,TRBJ1-1,-,TRBV10-3
CASSYGTRSSYNEQFF,TGTGCCAGCAGCTATGGGACTAGAAGCTCCTACAATGAGCAGTTCTTC,TRBJ2-1,TRBD2,TRBV5-6
CASSKVGGLFTGELFF,TGTGCCAGCAGCAAAGTGGGGGGATTGTTCACCGGGGAGCTGTTTTTT,TRBJ2-2,-,TRBV21-1
CASSLRLDGTQYF,TGTGCCAGCAGCTTGAGACTAGACGGTACGCAGTATTTT,TRBJ2-3,-,TRBV7-6
CSARHSLALNEKLFF,TGCAGCGCCAGACATAGTCTCGCCCTTAATGAAAAACTGTTTTTT,TRBJ1-4,-,TRBV29-1
CASSPDLSRLYGYTF,TGTGCCAGCAGCCCGGACTTAAGTCGTCTCTATGGCTACACCTTC,TRBJ1-2,-,TRBV6-6
CASSYRDRGVYEQYF,TGCGCCAGCAGTTATAGGGACAGGGGGGTCTACGAGCAGTACTTC,TRBJ2-7,TRBD1,TRBV5-1
CASSPGTGRETQYF,TGTGCCAGCAGTCCCGGGACAGGGCGAGAGACCCAGTACTTC,TRBJ2-5,TRBD1,TRBV25-1
CASSGPEGQYF,TGCGCCAGCAGCGGCCCCGAGGGGCAGTACTTC,TRBJ2-7,-,TRBV5-1
CASSPSGYQETQYF,TGTGCTAGCAGCCCCAGCGGCTACCAAGAGACCCAGTACTTC,TRBJ2-5,-,TRBV7-7
CASSQGRAPGGELFF,TGCGCCAGCAGCCAAGGGAGGGCCCCTGGCGGGGAGCTGTTTTTT,TRBJ2-2,-,TRBV4-1
CASSLATANYGYTF,TGTGCCAGCAGCTTGGCTACAGCTAACTATGGCTACACCTTC,TRBJ1-2,-,TRBV5-4
CASSLRDTDEQYF,TGCGCCAGCAGCCTCCGGGACACTGACGAGCAGTACTTC,TRBJ2-7,-,TRBV4-1